The sequence of this T cell receptor (beta chain) was determined in a study of blood T cells in healthy people across ages. The CDR3 has 14 amino acids. Germline V lookup: CDR1 KGHDR, CDR2 SFDVKD. Trimming removed 4 bases at V and 7 bases at J, with 13 bases between. This clonotype was seen at least ten times. The antigen is unknown. The second PCR ran roughly 6 to 11 cycles with a sample-barcoded 5' primer and J-beta primers. From the 5' RACE reads, TCRdb called clonotypes with MiXCR, one entry per CDR3 protein. The sample holds 600,000 or so distinct CDR3 sequences, about 30% seen once. Study observations and caveats: It was held that the diversity estimates obtained from one million T cells were underestimates.

The sample comprised blood. The rearrangement joins TRBV24-1 to TRBJ2-4; perhaps D is TRBD1 or TRBD2 (5 bases each). The receptor comes from a woman older than 75 in good health. The CDR3 nucleotides read TGTGCCACCAGTGAATCGAAGAGGGGCAACATTCAGTACTTC. This gives the protein CATSESKRGNIQYF.